This T cell receptor (beta chain) was profiled in a study of T cell responses to AZD1222 COVID-19 vaccine (dated by TCRdb to 2020 to 2023). About the full investigation: A total of 233 trial participants underwent TCR sequencing, of whom approximately 200 had received two doses of AZD1222 and around 25 had received two doses of the MenACWY control vaccine. Trial participants were enrolled into age subgroups of 18-55, 56-69 and 70-plus years, which contained about 150, 27 and 61 TCR-sequenced participants, respectively.

The CDR3 regions of human TCRbeta chains were analyzed by immunosequencing. From the authors' description of their analysis: TCRs in the repertoires were matched against a reference library of SARS-CoV-2-specific TCRs that had been generated with the MIRA antigen-specificity platform. Breadth meant the fraction of unique TCRs that were SARS-CoV-2-associated, whereas depth meant the fraction of total T cells that were SARS-CoV-2-associated. Using the MIRA data, each spike-specific TCR was mapped to the spike region that the TCR reacts to and placed in a CD4 or CD8 class. Log10-transformed breadth and depth values were compared by one-way ANOVA with Sidak's multiple comparisons tests. Imported from immuneACCESS, the table was reduced by TCRdb to in-frame sequences with V and J called. These copies leave out some clones; in studies compared against another copy, an unresolved V gene accounts for under half, and the cause of the remainder is not known. V, J and clone size were drawn from that table, and D and trimming were deduced from the DNA. The sample records 100,000 to 150,000 clones, around 90% of which are singletons. The ten biggest clones cover roughly 2% of the sample.

The time point label here, explained by the study, means: about 28 days (+/-7) after the second vaccine dose. AZD1222 recipients given second doses at about 4 weeks or at about 12 weeks were pooled, since spike-specific TCR depth and breadth were not found to differ between the two schedules. The vaccinee samples were drawn from two UK trials, COV001 and COV002, one of which was a single-blind randomized controlled phase 2/3 trial testing AZD1222 (ChAdOx1 nCoV-19) in healthy adults. For TCRbeta chain sequencing, PBMC samples from trial participants were taken at day 0 and at day 28 after the second dose. The germline V end is reduced by 3 bases and the J end by 4 bases; junction bases left unmatched: 2. The CDR3 contains 15 residues, cysteine and phenylalanine counted. Of the read, only the CDR3 DNA is kept; its 45 bases are in frame from base 1. CDR1 SGHNT and CDR2 YENEEA are derived from the germline V gene.

Broad study findings and their caveats: Epitopes outside the regions mutated in the B.1.351 and B.1.1.7 variants were reportedly recognized by nearly half of the unique spike-specific TCRs. Spike-specific TCR breadth and depth rose significantly after two AZD1222 doses compared with day 0 and with MenACWY recipients. Because no day 14 peak-response samples were available, repertoires were characterized only after the peak T cell response. Participants were mostly white British, with more females than males. The authors suggested clonal diversity may have been underestimated. Conclusions about previously exposed vaccinees are limited, since just five or six AZD1222 recipients were seropositive for SARS-CoV-2 at baseline. In the small 56-69-year group, the increase in depth fell short of significance, most likely because of low power. CD4 TCRs associated with the vaccine covered the entire spike protein, and the dominant responses were in regions 160-218 and 743-854.

This clone has just a few counts. Its antigen is still unknown. One base away there is no much larger clone; base qualities are not given. This sample also contains other DNA sequences that code for the same CDR3. The sequence is built from TRBV11-3 and TRBJ2-1, with 11 bases aligning to TRBD2. The receptor was derived from an adult who received the AZD1222 COVID-19 vaccine. This material consisted of peripheral blood, taken 28 days after the second AZD1222 dose. The sequence in DNA is TGTGCCAGCAGCTTGGGGACTAGCGGATACAATGAGCAGTTCTTC. Its translation is CASSLGTSGYNEQFF.